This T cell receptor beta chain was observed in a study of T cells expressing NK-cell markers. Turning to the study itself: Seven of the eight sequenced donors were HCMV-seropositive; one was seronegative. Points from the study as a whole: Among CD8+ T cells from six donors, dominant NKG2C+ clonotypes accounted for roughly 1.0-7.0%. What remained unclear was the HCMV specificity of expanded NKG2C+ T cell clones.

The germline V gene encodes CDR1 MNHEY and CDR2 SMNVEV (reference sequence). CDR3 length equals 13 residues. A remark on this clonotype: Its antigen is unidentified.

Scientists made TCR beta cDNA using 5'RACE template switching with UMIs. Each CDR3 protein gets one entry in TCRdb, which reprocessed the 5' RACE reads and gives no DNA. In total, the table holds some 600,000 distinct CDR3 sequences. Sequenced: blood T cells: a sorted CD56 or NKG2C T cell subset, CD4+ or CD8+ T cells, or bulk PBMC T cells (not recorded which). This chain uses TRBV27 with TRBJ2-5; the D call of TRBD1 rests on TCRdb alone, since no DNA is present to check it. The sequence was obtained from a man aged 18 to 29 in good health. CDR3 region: CASSLDRWETQYF.